The subject of this entry is one T cell receptor beta chain. No antigen is known for it. Base qualities are not provided; no much larger clone lies one nucleotide away. This sample was included in a study of T cells in placental villitis. About the full investigation: Two control placentae came from preterm deliveries but showed no significant pathology on examination. The study compared placental TCR-beta repertoires across villitis of unknown etiology, gestational-age-matched unaffected controls, and infectious villitis to test an allograft-versus-infection hypothesis. The paper as a whole reports these results and caveats: Villitis of unknown etiology placentae showed higher clonality than controls (median about 0.055 versus 0.0059, p=0.0025), indicating clonal expansion. CMV-specific clone frequencies were higher in infectious CMV cases than in villitis of unknown etiology (around 0.011 vs 0.00091), which did not differ from controls. Sequencing bulk tissue could not tell helper, regulatory or cytotoxic T cells apart, could not separate maternal from fetal T cells, and left out gamma-delta receptors. Because the paraffin blocks included small amounts of decidua, some of the captured T cells, particularly in controls, may have been decidual rather than villous infiltrates.

Amplification of TCR-beta CDR3 regions from genomic DNA was performed with the immunoSEQ v4 bias-controlled multiplex PCR assay, which was run blinded to group allocation. Reference gene primers were added alongside TCR-beta primers to estimate nucleated cell and T cell quantities per sample. Sequencing of the libraries was performed on an Illumina MiSeq with a 100-cycle paired-end protocol. The original pipeline was this. Diversity and richness were calculated in immunoSEQ Analyzer software; richness by iChao1, clonality based on Pielou evenness and Shannon diversity (0-1, higher means less diverse). CDR3 amino acid sequences together with their V/J genes were searched in VDJdb for CMV, EBV and influenza A specificities using confidence 3 and substitution 2. The Morisita-Horn index was used to measure TCR-beta amino acid clonotype overlap among the villitis of unknown etiology, infectious villitis and control repertoires. TCRdb re-hosts the immuneACCESS table, in-frame sequences only. Its copies lack some clones; in the studies checked, an unresolved V gene accounts for under half of them, and the cause for the rest is not known. For V, J and clone size, that table is used; D and trimming come from the DNA. In all, the sample holds approximately 170 clones, and roughly 98% of those were seen once. 5.5% to 8% of the sample lies in the top ten.

Some eleven control placentae without villitis were matched to the villitis of unknown etiology cases on the basis of gestational age at delivery. After delivery, the placentae were collected and evaluated both grossly and histologically, and only then was archival tissue selected. Five 10-micron scrolls were cut from each FFPE block, and DNA was then isolated using the AllPrep DNA/RNA FFPE Tissue kit. NanoDrop was used to check DNA concentration and purity, and a Bioanalyzer was used to assess RNA quality. The TCR originated in a human donor in good health; the placental T cells may come from both mother and fetus. What was sequenced was placental tissue containing maternal and fetal cells.

DNA sequence: TGTGCCAGTAGTATAGGGGGCCCGGCAGATACGCAGTATTTT. Translated, it gives CASSIGGPADTQYF. The V gene is TRBV19 and the J gene is TRBJ2-3; D gene: possibly TRBD1, on 5 matching bases. From the germline V gene (reference sequence), CDR1 is LNHDA and CDR2 is SQIVND. From its cysteine to its phenylalanine, the CDR3 spans 14 amino acids. Only CDR3 DNA remains: 42 bases, in frame from the first base. V gives up 1 base and J gives up 4 bases, and the segment between their germline ends measures 9 bases.